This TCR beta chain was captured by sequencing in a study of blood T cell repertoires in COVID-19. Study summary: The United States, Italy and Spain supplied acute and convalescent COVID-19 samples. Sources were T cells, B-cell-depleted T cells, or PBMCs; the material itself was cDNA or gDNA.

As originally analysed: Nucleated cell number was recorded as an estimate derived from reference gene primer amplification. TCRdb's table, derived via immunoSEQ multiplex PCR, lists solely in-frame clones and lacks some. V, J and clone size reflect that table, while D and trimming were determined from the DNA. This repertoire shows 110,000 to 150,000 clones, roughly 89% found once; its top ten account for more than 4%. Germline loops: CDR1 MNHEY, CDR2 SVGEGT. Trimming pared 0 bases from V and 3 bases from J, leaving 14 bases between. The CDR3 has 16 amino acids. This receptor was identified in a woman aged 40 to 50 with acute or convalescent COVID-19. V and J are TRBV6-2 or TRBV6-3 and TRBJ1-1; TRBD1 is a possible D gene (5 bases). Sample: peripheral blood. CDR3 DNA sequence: TGTGCCAGCAGTTACTCGTGGGGGGGAGAGGACACTGAAGCTTTCTTT. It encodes CASSYSWGGEDTEAFF.